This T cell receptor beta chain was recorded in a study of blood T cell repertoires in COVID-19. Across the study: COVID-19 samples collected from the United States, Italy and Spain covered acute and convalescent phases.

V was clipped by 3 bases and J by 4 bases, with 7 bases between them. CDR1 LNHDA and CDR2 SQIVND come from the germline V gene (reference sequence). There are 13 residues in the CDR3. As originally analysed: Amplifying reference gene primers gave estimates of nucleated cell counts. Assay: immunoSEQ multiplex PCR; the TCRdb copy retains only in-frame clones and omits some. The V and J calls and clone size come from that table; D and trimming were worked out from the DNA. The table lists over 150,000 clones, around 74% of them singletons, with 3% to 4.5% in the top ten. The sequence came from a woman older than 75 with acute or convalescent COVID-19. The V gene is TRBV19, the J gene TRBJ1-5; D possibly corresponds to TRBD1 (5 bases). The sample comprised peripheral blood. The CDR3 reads CASSMDKNQPQHF. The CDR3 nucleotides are TGTGCCAGTAGTATGGACAAGAATCAGCCCCAGCATTTT.